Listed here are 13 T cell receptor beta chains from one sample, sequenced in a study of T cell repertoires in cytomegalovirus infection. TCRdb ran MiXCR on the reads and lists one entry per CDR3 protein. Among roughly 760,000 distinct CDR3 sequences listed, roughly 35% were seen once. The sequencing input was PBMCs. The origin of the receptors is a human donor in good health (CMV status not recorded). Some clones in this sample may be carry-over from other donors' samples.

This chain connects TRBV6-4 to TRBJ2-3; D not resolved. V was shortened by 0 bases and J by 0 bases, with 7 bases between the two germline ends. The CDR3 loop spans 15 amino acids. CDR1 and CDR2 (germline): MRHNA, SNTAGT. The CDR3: CASSDSKGSTDTQYF. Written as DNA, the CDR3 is TGTGCCAGCAGTGACTCGAAAGGGAGCACAGATACGCAGTATTTT.

CDR3 in amino acids: CATRTGSPYQPQHF. The CDR3 bases are TGTGCCACCAGAACGGGCAGCCCGTATCAGCCCCAGCATTTT. The J gene is TRBJ1-5, the V gene TRBV6-2 or TRBV6-3; D gene unclear. V lost 10 bases and J lost 5, with 18 bases in between. Germline assignment: CDR1 MNHEY and CDR2 SVGEGT. The CDR3 has 14 amino acids.

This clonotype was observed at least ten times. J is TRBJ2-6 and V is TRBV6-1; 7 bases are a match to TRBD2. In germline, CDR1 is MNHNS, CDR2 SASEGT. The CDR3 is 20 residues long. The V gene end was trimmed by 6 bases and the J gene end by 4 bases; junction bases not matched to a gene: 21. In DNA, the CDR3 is TGTGCCAGCAGCATCGAAACATCAGGGAGGGCACTCTCCGGGGCCAACGTCCTGACTTTC. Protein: CASSIETSGRALSGANVLTF.

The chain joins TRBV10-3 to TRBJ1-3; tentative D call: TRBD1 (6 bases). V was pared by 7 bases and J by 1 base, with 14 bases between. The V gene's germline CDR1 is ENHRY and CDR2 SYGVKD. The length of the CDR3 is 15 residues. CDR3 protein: CAIIATGRSGNTIYF. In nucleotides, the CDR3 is TGTGCCATCATTGCCACAGGGAGATCTGGAAACACCATATATTTT.

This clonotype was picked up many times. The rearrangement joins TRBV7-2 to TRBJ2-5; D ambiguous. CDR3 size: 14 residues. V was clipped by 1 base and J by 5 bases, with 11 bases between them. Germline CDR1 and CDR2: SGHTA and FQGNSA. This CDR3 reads CASSLEVASETQYF. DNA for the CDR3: TGTGCCAGCAGCTTAGAAGTGGCTTCGGAGACCCAGTACTTC.

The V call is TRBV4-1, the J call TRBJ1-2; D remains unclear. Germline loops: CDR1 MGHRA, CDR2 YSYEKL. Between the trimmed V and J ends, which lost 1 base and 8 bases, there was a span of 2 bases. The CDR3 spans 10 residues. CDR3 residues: CASSQGGYTF. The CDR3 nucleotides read TGCGCCAGCAGCCAAGGAGGCTACACCTTC.

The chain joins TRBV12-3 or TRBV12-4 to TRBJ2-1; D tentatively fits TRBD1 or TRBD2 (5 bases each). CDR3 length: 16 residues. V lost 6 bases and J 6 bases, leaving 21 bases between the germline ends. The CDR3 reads CASSPNRDPGRNEQFF. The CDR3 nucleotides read TGTGCCAGCAGCCCGAACCGGGACCCCGGCCGCAATGAGCAGTTCTTC.

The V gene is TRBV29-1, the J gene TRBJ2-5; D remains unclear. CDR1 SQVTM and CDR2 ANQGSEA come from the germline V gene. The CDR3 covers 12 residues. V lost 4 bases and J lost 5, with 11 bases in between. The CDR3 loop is CSVGGSAETQYF. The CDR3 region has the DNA TGCAGCGTTGGGGGTTCCGCGGAGACCCAGTACTTC.

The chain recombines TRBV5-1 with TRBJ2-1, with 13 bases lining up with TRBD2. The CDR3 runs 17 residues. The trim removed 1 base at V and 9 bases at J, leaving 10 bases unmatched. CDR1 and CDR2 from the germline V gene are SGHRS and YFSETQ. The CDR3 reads CASSLSGTSGRETEQFF. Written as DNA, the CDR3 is TGCGCCAGCAGCTTGTCGGGTACTAGCGGGAGGGAGACTGAGCAGTTCTTC.

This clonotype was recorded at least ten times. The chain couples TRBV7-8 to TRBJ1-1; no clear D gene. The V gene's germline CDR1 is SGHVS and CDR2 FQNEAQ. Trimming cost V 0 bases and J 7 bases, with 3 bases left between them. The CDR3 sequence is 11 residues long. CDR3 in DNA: TGTGCCAGCAGCTTAGCTGGTGAAGCTTTCTTT. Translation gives CASSLAGEAFF.

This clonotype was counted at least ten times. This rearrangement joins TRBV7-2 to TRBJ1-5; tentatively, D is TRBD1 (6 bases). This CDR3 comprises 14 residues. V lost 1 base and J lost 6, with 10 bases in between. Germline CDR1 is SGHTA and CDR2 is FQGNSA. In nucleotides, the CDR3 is TGTGCCAGCAGCTTAGTGCAGGGGCGTCAGCCCCAGCATTTT. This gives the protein CASSLVQGRQPQHF.

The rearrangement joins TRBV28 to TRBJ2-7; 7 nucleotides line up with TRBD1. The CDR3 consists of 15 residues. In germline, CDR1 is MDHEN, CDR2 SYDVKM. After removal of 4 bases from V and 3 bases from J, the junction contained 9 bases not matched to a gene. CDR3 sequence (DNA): TGTGCCAGCAGTTCCCCCGGACAGGTAATCTACGAGCAGTACTTC. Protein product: CASSSPGQVIYEQYF.

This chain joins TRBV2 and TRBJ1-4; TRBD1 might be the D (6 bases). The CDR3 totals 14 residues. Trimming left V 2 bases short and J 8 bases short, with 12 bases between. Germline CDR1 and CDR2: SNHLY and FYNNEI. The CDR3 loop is CASSEWSGEEKLFF. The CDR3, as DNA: TGTGCCAGCAGTGAATGGTCAGGGGAGGAAAAACTGTTTTTT.